The subject of this entry is one TCR beta chain. This sample was included in a study of T-cell memory formation after mild COVID-19. The CDR3 consists of 14 residues. The germline V and J ends were trimmed by 6 bases and 3 bases, with 15 bases remaining between them. Germline V CDR1 and CDR2: MDHEN, SYDVKM. TCRdb independently ran MiXCR on the 5' RACE reads; one entry per CDR3 protein. The sample holds 400,000 or so distinct CDR3 sequences, over 15% seen once. The sample comprised PBMCs or a T cell subset sorted from them (not recorded which). This TCR derives from an adult woman who had mild COVID-19 (a few samples of this study predate the infection). Cell type and time point are not known. This chain links TRBV28 with TRBJ2-7; no definite D call. The CDR3 reads CASSPPWNSYEQYF. The CDR3 DNA reads TGTGCCAGCAGCCCCCCCTGGAACAGCTACGAGCAGTACTTC.